The clone carrying this TCR beta chain was counted once. The CDR3 sequence is 15 residues long. Germline V gene lookup returns CDR1 SGHTA and CDR2 FQGNSA. V lost 1 base and J lost 0, with 9 bases in between. This specimen belongs to a study of blood T cell repertoires in COVID-19. The data were produced by immunoSEQ multiplex PCR, yet TCRdb's version contains in-frame clones alone and is incomplete. The data contain roughly 81,000 clones, about nine tenths of them singletons. The specimen sequenced was peripheral blood. This receptor was taken from a man aged 65 to 85 with active or convalescent COVID-19. J is TRBJ1-2 and V is TRBV7-2, with a weak D call TRBD1 (5 bases). The CDR3 DNA follows: TGTGCCAGCAGCTTAGACAGGTCTGCTAACTATGGCTACACCTTC. Amino acid sequence: CASSLDRSANYGYTF.